Below, 30 T cell receptor beta chains from the same sample are listed, as sequenced in a study of neurological immune-mediated disorders. TCRdb re-derived calls from the 5' RACE reads in MiXCR, one entry per CDR3 protein. The sample contains some 46,000 distinct CDR3 sequences, under 13% of which appear only once. The sample consisted of PBMCs. The source of these receptors is a man between 65 and 85 years old with HTLV-1-associated myelopathy (HAM/TSP).

This clonotype has a count of ten or more. This chain links TRBV6-5 with TRBJ2-7, with a tentative D call TRBD2 (5 bases). CDR3 length equals 14 residues. Germline values: CDR1 MNHEY, CDR2 SVGAGI. With 2 bases removed from V and 4 bases from J, the gap between germline ends came to 12 bases. For the CDR3, the DNA is TGTGCCAGCAGTTACCTAAGGACTGGTTACGAGCAGTACTTC. This sequence encodes CASSYLRTGYEQYF.

This clonotype appeared many times. The chain is built from TRBV5-8 and TRBJ2-4; a weak D match, TRBD1 (5 bases). The CDR3 sequence is 15 residues long. The ends were cut back, 4 bases at V and 0 bases at J, with 11 bases in the middle. CDR1 and CDR2 (germline): SGHTS, YDEGEE. CDR3 bases: TGTGCCAGCAGCATTCCAGGGCTAGCCAAAAACATTCAGTACTTC. This encodes CASSIPGLAKNIQYF. Full variable domain (remainder filled in from reference TRBV5-8 and TRBJ2-4): EAGVTQSPTHLIKTRGQQATLRCSPISGHTSVYWYQQALGLGLQFLLWYDEGEERNRGNFPPRFSGRQFPNYSSELNVNALELEDSALYLCASSIPGLAKNIQYFGAGTRLSVL.

This clonotype was seen just once. The chain uses TRBV4-1 and TRBJ2-4, with D maybe TRBD2 (7 bases). V gave up 2 bases and J gave up 0 bases, with 14 bases separating them. The germline CDR1 and CDR2 sequences are MGHRA and YSYEKL. The CDR3 contains 17 residues. The CDR3 protein is CASSQLGGGLAKNIQYF. The DNA of the CDR3 is TGCGCCAGCAGCCAACTGGGGGGGGGGCTAGCCAAAAACATTCAGTACTTC.

This clonotype showed up many times. The J gene is TRBJ1-5, the V gene TRBV4-1, with 8 bases aligning to TRBD1. This CDR3 spans 15 amino acids. CDR1 is MGHRA, CDR2 YSYEKL, per germline. Trimming removed 1 base from V and 5 bases from J; junction bases left unmatched: 4. The CDR3 sequence is CASSQAGGLHQPQHF. The CDR3 DNA is TGCGCCAGCAGCCAAGCAGGGGGCCTCCATCAGCCCCAGCATTTT.

Turning to this clonotype: A junction end diverges from the germline sequence, so it may reflect a read error. The rearrangement links TRBV5-5 to TRBJ2-3; no definite D call. From germline, CDR1 is SGHKS and CDR2 YYEKEE (reference sequence). This CDR3 comprises 14 residues. The CDR3 nucleotides read TGTGCCAGCAGCTTGGCGCTAAACACAGATAAGCAGTATTTT. As protein: CASSLALNTDKQYF. Combining the CDR3 with reference TRBV5-5 and TRBJ2-3 gives the whole variable domain DAGVTQSPTHLIKTRGQQVTLRCSPISGHKSVSWYQQVLGQGPQFIFQYYEKEERGRGNFPDRFSARQFPNYSSELNVNALLLGDSALYLCASSLALNTDKQYFGPGTRLTVL.

This rearrangement joins TRBV11-3 to TRBJ2-3; tentative D call: TRBD2 (6 bases). This CDR3 contains 15 residues. V shed 4 bases and J shed 0 bases, with 11 bases lying between them. Germline lookup yields CDR1 SGHNT and CDR2 YENEEA. CDR3 DNA: TGTGCCAGCAGCTCCCAAAGCGGGAGCACAGATACGCAGTATTTT. It translates to CASSSQSGSTDTQYF.

This clonotype was observed many times. The chain has TRBV5-6 and TRBJ2-7; D possibly corresponds to TRBD2 (5 bases). Germline V lookup: CDR1 SGHDT, CDR2 YYEEEE. The V and J ends lost 4 bases and 5 bases respectively, with 19 bases between them. The CDR3 is 15 amino acids. The CDR3 here is CASSRQDGDVHEQYF. CDR3 coding DNA: TGTGCCAGCAGCCGTCAGGACGGGGATGTACACGAGCAGTACTTC.

This clonotype was observed many times. This chain joins TRBV5-1 and TRBJ2-5; D may match TRBD1 or TRBD2 (5 bases each). V was shortened by 4 bases and J by 5 bases, with 15 bases between the two germline ends. Germline loops: CDR1 SGHRS, CDR2 YFSETQ. This CDR3 spans 14 amino acids. In nucleotides, the CDR3 is TGCGCCAGCAGCCCGGGACCCAGTGGGGAGACCCAGTACTTC. It is translated as CASSPGPSGETQYF. The entire variable domain, with the rest obtained from reference TRBV5-1 and TRBJ2-5, is as follows: KAGVTQTPRYLIKTRGQQVTLSCSPISGHRSVSWYQQTPGQGLQFLFEYFSETQRNKGNFPGRFSGRQFSNSRSEMNVSTLELGDSALYLCASSPGPSGETQYFGPGTRLLVL.

This clonotype was detected ten times or more. The V and J genes are TRBV7-8 and TRBJ2-1; D remains unclear. The CDR3 is 14 residues long. The germline CDR1 and CDR2 sequences are SGHVS and FQNEAQ. V was trimmed by 6 bases and J by 7 bases, leaving 16 bases between them. CDR3 amino acids: CASSSGLSTNEQFF. CDR3 nucleotide sequence: TGTGCCAGCAGTTCGGGCCTATCGACTAATGAGCAGTTCTTC.

As to this clonotype: A much larger clone differs by one base, so this may be a read error. V is TRBV6-2 or TRBV6-3 and J is TRBJ2-2, with TRBD1 identical over 7 bases. Germline loops: CDR1 MNHEY, CDR2 SVGEGT. The ends lost 0 bases at V and 6 bases at J; junction bases unmatched: 4. This CDR3 contains 15 residues. The CDR3 is CASSYSGTVSGELFF. CDR3 nucleotides: TGTGCCAGCAGTTACTCGGGGACAGTGTCCGGGGAGCTGTTTTTT.

At least ten counts were recorded for this clonotype. The rearrangement links TRBV24-1 to TRBJ2-2, with 13 bases matching TRBD2. V dropped 4 bases and J dropped 5; count of bases not matched to a gene: 6. Germline-derived CDR1 and CDR2 are KGHDR and SFDVKD. CDR3 length: 17 amino acids. The CDR3 sequence is CATSDPLGLAGTGELFF. DNA of the CDR3: TGTGCCACCAGTGACCCCCTGGGACTAGCGGGAACCGGGGAGCTGTTTTTT.

This clonotype has a handful of counts. The rearrangement joins TRBV5-1 to TRBJ1-5; unclear D gene. Germline CDR1 and CDR2: SGHRS and YFSETQ. The germline V and J ends were trimmed by 1 base and 7 bases, with 15 bases remaining between them. The length of the CDR3 is 15 residues. The DNA for the CDR3 is TGCGCCAGCAGCTTGCTTCCAGGTGACGGACAGCCCCAGCATTTT. This sequence encodes CASSLLPGDGQPQHF.

This clonotype showed up many times. This sequence joins TRBV28 and TRBJ2-3; the match to TRBD2 covers 8 bases. Trimming at V came to 10 bases and at J to 5 bases, leaving 11 bases not matched to a gene. The CDR3 has 14 amino acids. Germline CDR1 and CDR2: MDHEN and SYDVKM. The CDR3 spells CATQRAGVRDTQYF. The CDR3 bases are TGTGCCACCCAACGAGCGGGAGTGAGAGATACGCAGTATTTT.

This clonotype was counted many times. The chain has TRBV11-2 and TRBJ2-3; D unresolved. CDR1 and CDR2 from the germline V gene are SGHAT and FQNNGV. This CDR3 region has 15 residues. Trimming stripped 5 bases from V and 2 bases from J, with 14 bases between. The CDR3, as DNA: TGTGCCAGCAGCCCCGTTATGAGGCCCACAGATACGCAGTATTTT. This sequence encodes CASSPVMRPTDTQYF.

This clonotype was counted at least ten times. CDR3: CSVEDARTASTDTQYF. CDR3 coding DNA: TGCAGCGTTGAAGACGCGCGGACTGCTAGCACAGATACGCAGTATTTT. The gene calls are TRBV29-1 and TRBJ2-3, with D maybe TRBD2 (5 bases). This CDR3 is built from 16 residues. Germline V gene sequence: CDR1 SQVTM, CDR2 ANQGSEA. V gave up 0 bases and J gave up 0 bases, with 13 bases separating them.

The rearrangement joins TRBV5-1 to TRBJ2-1, with 8 nucleotides matching TRBD2. The CDR3 length is 16 residues. Unmatched junction bases numbered 8, after V lost 5 bases and J lost 1 base. Germline loops: CDR1 SGHRS, CDR2 YFSETQ. The CDR3 DNA follows: TGCGCCAGCAGGGCGGGAGGTGACTTATCCTACAATGAGCAGTTCTTC. Its translation: CASRAGGDLSYNEQFF. The full variable domain, rest sourced from reference TRBV5-1 and TRBJ2-1, is KAGVTQTPRYLIKTRGQQVTLSCSPISGHRSVSWYQQTPGQGLQFLFEYFSETQRNKGNFPGRFSGRQFSNSRSEMNVSTLELGDSALYLCASRAGGDLSYNEQFFGPGTRLTVL.

This clonotype was seen just once. The limits of the CDR3 on the DNA are not certain, so only TCRdb's listed CDR3 is given. V usage is TRBV7-9 and J usage is TRBJ1-5; the table's D gene call, TRBD1, was not cross checked with the DNA. The germline CDR1 and CDR2 sequences are SEHNR and FQNEAQ (reference sequence). The CDR3 comprises 20 residues, both ends counted. The CDR3 sequence: CASSFYICSARGQGARAQHF.

Many counts were recorded for this clonotype. The chain is built from TRBV20-1 and TRBJ2-1, with TRBD2 matching 15 bases. V trimming: 6 bases; J trimming: 5 bases; junction bases outside the gene matches: 11. This CDR3 spans 17 amino acids. Germline V gene sequence: CDR1 DFQATT, CDR2 SNEGSKA (reference sequence). This CDR3 is CSALPVRTSGRDNEQFF. The CDR3 DNA sequence: TGCAGTGCCCTTCCTGTCAGGACTAGCGGGAGGGACAATGAGCAGTTCTTC.

This clonotype was seen repeatedly, ten times or more. This chain uses TRBV27 with TRBJ2-5; D unresolved. Trimming took 0 bases from V and 7 from J, leaving 9 bases between them. Germline CDR1 reads MNHEY; CDR2 reads SMNVEV (reference sequence). CDR3 length equals 13 residues. This CDR3 is CASSLSRIGTQYF. Written as DNA, the CDR3 is TGTGCCAGCAGTTTATCCCGAATTGGGACCCAGTACTTC.

This clonotype was seen ten or more times. The chain combines TRBV29-1 with TRBJ2-2; D remains ambiguous. The V gene's germline CDR1 is SQVTM and CDR2 ANQGSEA. Trimming stripped 3 bases from V and 0 bases from J, with 8 bases between. The CDR3 is 14 amino acids. CDR3 residues: CSVDHGANTGELFF. The CDR3 DNA reads TGCAGCGTTGATCACGGCGCGAACACCGGGGAGCTGTTTTTT.

This chain links TRBV2 with TRBJ2-3; D gene uncertain. The CDR3 covers 12 residues. Trimming took off 6 bases at V and 5 bases at J, with 9 bases between the two ends. The V gene's germline CDR1 is SNHLY and CDR2 FYNNEI. Here the CDR3 DNA reads TGTGCCAGCAGCTCTGGTGGAGATACGCAGTATTTT. Its translation is CASSSGGDTQYF.

This clonotype was seen repeatedly, ten times or more. The chain combines TRBV20-1 with TRBJ2-3; D remains unclear. The CDR3 totals 13 residues. Trimming removed 1 base at V and 2 bases at J, with 7 bases between. Germline V gene sequence: CDR1 DFQATT, CDR2 SNEGSKA (reference sequence). As DNA, the CDR3 is TGCAGTGCTAGAGTACAAGCCACAGATACGCAGTATTTT. Its translation: CSARVQATDTQYF.

Relative to its sample, this clonotype is medium-sized. The chain couples TRBV6-6 to TRBJ2-1; D may correspond to TRBD1 or TRBD2 (5 bases each). This CDR3 contains 13 residues. The germline V gene has CDR1 MNHNY and CDR2 SVGAGI (reference sequence). Trimming took off 2 bases at V and 7 bases at J, with 9 bases between the two ends. CDR3 region: CASSYNGGNEQFF. Written as DNA, the CDR3 is TGTGCCAGCAGTTACAATGGGGGAAATGAGCAGTTCTTC.

This clonotype showed up many times. The genes are TRBV7-2 and TRBJ1-1; TRBD1 matches at 7 bases. Germline V lookup: CDR1 SGHTA, CDR2 FQGNSA. J was trimmed by 5 bases and V by 4 bases; bases with no gene match: 4. The CDR3 loop spans 13 amino acids. Written as DNA, the CDR3 is TGTGCCAGCAGCTCACAGGGGAGTACTGAAGCTTTCTTT. This encodes CASSSQGSTEAFF.

This clonotype occurred many times. This chain joins TRBV20-1 and TRBJ2-3; 10 bases fit TRBD2. Trimming removed 5 bases from V and 5 bases from J; junction bases left unmatched: 7. CDR1 is DFQATT and CDR2 is SNEGSKA in the germline V gene (reference sequence). This CDR3 has 14 amino acids. DNA of the CDR3: TGCAGTGCTGGAGCGGGAGGGCCCGGAGATACGCAGTATTTT. Its translation is CSAGAGGPGDTQYF.

This clonotype was seen repeatedly, ten times or more. This sequence joins TRBV7-2 and TRBJ2-7, with D perhaps TRBD1 or TRBD2 (7 bases each). Trimming took off 5 bases at V and 5 bases at J, with 16 bases between the two ends. The CDR3 sequence is 14 residues long. Per the germline V gene, CDR1 is SGHTA and CDR2 is FQGNSA. CDR3 sequence: CASSPSGGGNEQYF. The CDR3 DNA is TGTGCCAGCAGCCCCTCAGGGGGGGGGAACGAGCAGTACTTC.

This clonotype was observed at least ten times. This chain joins TRBV6-2 or TRBV6-3 and TRBJ2-1; 14 positions match TRBD2. Germline trimming cut 6 bases from V and 9 bases from J; bases unmatched to any gene: 10. The germline CDR1 and CDR2 sequences are MNHEY and SVGEGT. CDR3 length: 16 amino acids. CDR3 protein: CASSHKGLAGVREQFF. The CDR3 DNA sequence: TGTGCCAGCAGCCACAAGGGACTAGCGGGAGTACGTGAGCAGTTCTTC.

The chain couples TRBV10-3 to TRBJ2-7; tentative D call: TRBD2 (5 bases). From germline, CDR1 is ENHRY and CDR2 SYGVKD. V was pared by 9 bases and J by 9 bases, with 21 bases between. This CDR3 has 13 amino acids. The CDR3 protein is CAIGWETNQGQYF. CDR3 nucleotide sequence: TGTGCCATTGGTTGGGAGACCAATCAAGGGCAGTACTTC.

This clonotype was recorded at least ten times. The chain links TRBV4-3 to TRBJ1-1; tentatively, D is TRBD1 (5 bases). The germline V gene encodes CDR1 LGHNA and CDR2 YSLEER. V dropped 0 bases and J dropped 4 bases, with 9 bases sitting between them. This CDR3 spans 14 amino acids. CDR3 bases: TGCGCCAGCAGCCAAGATTGGGGGTTCACTGAAGCTTTCTTT. It is translated as CASSQDWGFTEAFF.

The sample holds many counts of this clonotype. The rearrangement joins TRBV24-1 to TRBJ2-7, with 7 bases aligning to TRBD1. There are 16 residues in the CDR3. Germline V gene data show CDR1 as KGHDR and CDR2 as SFDVKD. Trimming at V came to 5 bases and at J to 5 bases, leaving 14 bases not matched to a gene. The CDR3 DNA reads as TGTGCCACCAGTGGGTTTGGCAGGACAGGTTCAGACGAGCAGTACTTC. Protein product: CATSGFGRTGSDEQYF.